This T cell receptor beta chain was retrieved from a study of PD-1 blockade in classical Hodgkin lymphoma. Produced via immunoSEQ multiplex PCR; TCRdb's table is partial and in-frame only. The sample lists about 7,700 clones, more than 80% occurring once. Relapses following autologous stem cell transplantation were seen in all patients, with brentuximab vedotin exposure varying. Using magnetic negative selection, the CD4+ T cells were separated out of thawed PBMCs. Germline assignment: CDR1 GTSNPN and CDR2 SVGIG (reference sequence). With 3 bases removed from V and 5 bases from J, the gap between germline ends came to 13 bases. There are 13 residues in the CDR3.

The receptor was derived from a human donor with classical Hodgkin lymphoma. The rearrangement uses TRBV30 and TRBJ1-1, with D uncertain. The material sequenced was CD4+ T cells from blood, taken at baseline. CDR3 sequence: CAWSRRSGTEAFF. The CDR3 DNA sequence: TGTGCCTGGAGCCGGCGGAGCGGGACTGAAGCTTTCTTT. The whole variable domain, remainder taken from reference TRBV30 and TRBJ1-1, is SQTIHQWPATLVQPVGSPLSLECTVEGTSNPNLYWYRQAAGRGLQLLFYSVGIGQISSEVPQNLSASRPQDRQFILSSKKLLLSDSGFYLCAWSRRSGTEAFFGQGTRLTVV.